Listed below are T cell receptor beta chains from one sample, sequenced in a study of human T cells and chemical hapten exposure. MiXCR, applied by TCRdb to the RACE reads, yields one record per CDR3 protein. Here the sample spans around 120,000 distinct CDR3 sequences, 9% to 14% being singletons. The sequencing here drew on whole blood, taken in connection with sensitization to the hapten diphenylcyclopropenone (DPC). The receptors derive from a woman between 50 and 59 years old with alopecia areata. Some clones in this sample may be carry-over from other donors' samples. CDR3s include the opening cysteine and the closing phenylalanine or tryptophan. The D gene is left open where the match is weak. The size field is filled for only some rows; it gives once, few, many or a size class.

TRBJ2-5,many,TRBV20-1,-,TGCAGTGCCAACCCGACATCGTCGGGGACCCAGTACTTC,CSANPTSSGTQYF
TRBJ2-5,-,TRBV5-1,-,TGCGCCAGCAAGAGACAAGAGACCCAGTACTTC,CASKRQETQYF
TRBJ1-1,many,TRBV18,-,TGTGCCAGCTCGCTTACGACGACAGAGGCTGAAGCTTTCTTT,CASSLTTTEAEAFF
TRBJ2-3,-,TRBV7-2,-,TGTGCCAGCAGCCCCAGTGGACTCGCTCGCACAGATACGCAGTATTTT,CASSPSGLARTDTQYF
TRBJ2-4,-,TRBV28,-,TGTGCCAGCAGTTCCAACGTACCACCGGGACAAAGCAAAAACATTCAGTACTTC,CASSSNVPPGQSKNIQYF
TRBJ2-5,many,TRBV3-1,TRBD2,TGTGCCAGCAGCCATACTAGCGACGTAGAGACCCAGTACTTC,CASSHTSDVETQYF
TRBJ1-6,few,TRBV10-3,-,TGTGCCATCGGCAATTCCGGCAGCCTCGGTTCACCCCTCCACTTT,CAIGNSGSLGSPLHF
TRBJ2-7,few,TRBV28,TRBD1,TGTGCCAGCCGATCCGACAGGGTATCCTACGAGCAGTACTTC,CASRSDRVSYEQYF
TRBJ1-4,few,TRBV6-1,-,TGTGCCAGCAGTGGGACGACAGGAGCAACTAATGAAAAACTGTTTTTT,CASSGTTGATNEKLFF
TRBJ1-1,-,TRBV6-6,TRBD1,TGTGCCAGCAGTTACTCTCAGGGGGCAGGAGGCACTGAAGCTTTCTTT,CASSYSQGAGGTEAFF
TRBJ1-1,few,TRBV28,-,TGTGCCAGCAGCCAAGAACCGATCAAAGCTTTCTTT,CASSQEPIKAFF
TRBJ2-1,many,TRBV5-1,-,TGCGCCAGCAGCTTGGCTGGCGGCCGCTCCTACAATGAGCAGTTCTTC,CASSLAGGRSYNEQFF
TRBJ2-7,many,TRBV27,TRBD1,TGTGCCAGCAGTTCCTTCTACAGGGGAGAGAGCTCCTACGAGCAGTACTTC,CASSSFYRGESSYEQYF
TRBJ2-1,many,TRBV28,-,TGTGCCAGCAGTTTTAGGACCCCCGGGGTCAATGAGCAGTTCTTC,CASSFRTPGVNEQFF
TRBJ2-4,few,TRBV5-1,TRBD1,TGCGCCAGCAGTTTACCTACCGGGACAGGGTTTGATAACATTCAGTACTTC,CASSLPTGTGFDNIQYF
TRBJ2-1,many,TRBV11-3,-,TGTGCCAGCAGCTTGCAGGCCTACAATGAGCAGTTCTTC,CASSLQAYNEQFF
TRBJ2-1,-,TRBV5-1,TRBD1,TGCGCCAGCAGCTTGGAGGGGGCAACCTACAATGAGCAGTTCTTC,CASSLEGATYNEQFF
TRBJ1-1,many,TRBV3-1,-,TGTGCCAGCAGCCAAGATAGCGGGAACACCAAAGCTTTCTTT,CASSQDSGNTKAFF
TRBJ2-2,few,TRBV4-1,-,TGCGCCAGCAGCCCACGGAATCCGGGCCAAGTTAACACCGGGGAGCTGTTTTTT,CASSPRNPGQVNTGELFF
TRBJ1-5,once,TRBV29-1,-,TGCAGCGCTGGGTATAGCAATCAGCCCCAGCATTTT,CSAGYSNQPQHF
TRBJ2-5,-,TRBV29-1,-,TGCAGCGCCCAAAACATCAGGGCAGAGACCCAGTACTTC,CSAQNIRAETQYF
TRBJ2-2,few,TRBV28,-,TGTGCCAGCAGTGCCAGCCAGTACATTACCGGGGAGCTGTTTTTT,CASSASQYITGELFF
TRBJ2-3,many,TRBV5-1,TRBD2,TGCGCCAGCAGCTTGGAAACTAGCGGGAGTACGCAGTATTTT,CASSLETSGSTQYF
TRBJ1-1,few,TRBV19,TRBD1,TGTGCCAGTAGCTTCTCGGGACAGGGCACTGAAGCTTTCTTT,CASSFSGQGTEAFF
TRBJ2-3,-,TRBV12-3/TRBV12-4,TRBD1,TGTGCCAGCAGTTTAGCGCTGGCCCTGACAGGGGGGGACACAGATACGCAGTATTTT,CASSLALALTGGDTDTQYF
TRBJ2-2,-,TRBV29-1,TRBD2,TGCAGCGCCATAGCGGGAGGGCCCACCGGGGAGCTGTTTTTT,CSAIAGGPTGELFF
TRBJ1-5,-,TRBV4-1,-,TGCGCCAGCAGCCCCCGCCTTCAGCTCAATCAGCCCCAGCATTTT,CASSPRLQLNQPQHF
TRBJ2-3,few,TRBV6-5,-,TGTGCCAGCAGTAGATTGGGGGGGCAAAGAGATACGCAGTATTTT,CASSRLGGQRDTQYF
TRBJ2-1,few,TRBV11-1,TRBD1,TGTGCCAGCAGCAGAGGGACAGGGGATGATGAGCAGTTCTTC,CASSRGTGDDEQFF
TRBJ2-4,few,TRBV27,-,TGTGCCAGCAGTTTAGGAGGCTACCCCCAAAACATTCAGTACTTC,CASSLGGYPQNIQYF
TRBJ2-5,-,TRBV2,-,TGTGCCAGCCTGCGGGCGCCCTTGGGAGAGACCCAGTACTTC,CASLRAPLGETQYF
TRBJ2-1,many,TRBV3-1,-,TGTGCCAGCAGCCAACCCCCAAATTACAATGAGCAGTTCTTC,CASSQPPNYNEQFF
TRBJ1-4,few,TRBV5-1,TRBD1,TGCGCCAGCGGCAGACAGGGGGCAGGGGAAAAACTGTTTTTT,CASGRQGAGEKLFF
TRBJ2-3,many,TRBV6-1,-,TGTGCCAGCAGTGAATGGGTAGATACGCAGTATTTT,CASSEWVDTQYF
TRBJ2-2,few,TRBV6-2/TRBV6-3,-,TGTGCCAGCAGTTACTGGAGGGGCCCGGCCGGGGAGCTGTTTTTT,CASSYWRGPAGELFF
TRBJ2-2,few,TRBV11-2,-,TGTGCCAGCAGCTTAGATCTGATGGTTTCCGGGGAGCTGTTTTTT,CASSLDLMVSGELFF
TRBJ2-1,-,TRBV19,-,TGTGCCAGTACCCCCATGAGGGCCCCCTACAATGAGCAGTTCTTC,CASTPMRAPYNEQFF
TRBJ2-7,many,TRBV11-1,-,TGTGCCAGCAGCCCCGAGTTCTCCTCCTACGAGCAGTACTTC,CASSPEFSSYEQYF
TRBJ2-7,many,TRBV6-2/TRBV6-3,TRBD2,TGTGCCAGCAGACCTGGGACTAGCTTCTCCTACGAGCAGTACTTC,CASRPGTSFSYEQYF
TRBJ2-2,-,TRBV7-6,TRBD1,TGTGCCAGCAGCTTAGCTACAGGGGGCACCGGGGAGCTGTTTTTT,CASSLATGGTGELFF
TRBJ2-5,few,TRBV7-6,-,TGTGCCAGCAGCTCACACCCGGCTGAGACCCAGTACTTC,CASSSHPAETQYF
TRBJ1-4,few,TRBV29-1,-,TGCAGCGTTGCGACGGCCGGAGCAGGCGAAAAACTGTTTTTT,CSVATAGAGEKLFF
TRBJ2-1,many,TRBV7-6,-,TGTGCCAGCAGCCCCTACGTGGGAGGCACCAACAATGAGCAGTTCTTC,CASSPYVGGTNNEQFF
TRBJ1-2,-,TRBV6-5,-,TGTGCCAGCAGTCCCCAGGTCCTGATCCCTAACAATGGCTACACCTTC,CASSPQVLIPNNGYTF
TRBJ2-7,-,TRBV18,-,TGTGCCAGCTCAGAAGCGGCGGGGTACGAGCAGTACTTC,CASSEAAGYEQYF
TRBJ2-2,many,TRBV7-6,-,TGTGCCAGCAGCCAGGGCGGGGGCACGAACACCGGGGAGCTGTTTTTT,CASSQGGGTNTGELFF
TRBJ2-2,-,TRBV10-3,-,TGTGCCATCAGTGCCCGGGAGCAAACCGGGGAGCTGTTTTTT,CAISAREQTGELFF
TRBJ2-2,-,TRBV6-1,-,TGTGCCAGCACTATTACGAACACCGGGGAGCTGTTTTTT,CASTITNTGELFF
TRBJ2-7,-,TRBV7-2,-,TGTGCCAGCACCCCGGGACAAACCACGCGGGGCTACGAGCAGTACTTC,CASTPGQTTRGYEQYF
TRBJ2-3,-,TRBV20-1,TRBD2,TGCAGTGCTAGGGCCCCGGGACTAGCGAAAGATACGCAGTATTTT,CSARAPGLAKDTQYF
TRBJ1-2,-,TRBV19,-,TGTGCCAGTAGTACCTTGGAGGCCCCCTATGGCTACACCTTC,CASSTLEAPYGYTF
TRBJ1-4,-,TRBV7-9,-,TGTGCCAGCAGCCTAAGGGGGATTAATGAAAAACTGTTTTTT,CASSLRGINEKLFF
TRBJ1-5,many,TRBV6-2/TRBV6-3,TRBD1,TGTGCCAGCAACGGAGGAAGGACAGGGTCCAATCAGCCCCAGCATTTT,CASNGGRTGSNQPQHF
TRBJ1-5,many,TRBV18,-,TGTGCCAGCTCACCTCCGGGGTACGGCAATCAGCCCCAGCATTTT,CASSPPGYGNQPQHF
TRBJ2-5,few,TRBV7-2,-,TGTGCCAGCAGCTTATCTACCCAGTACTTC,CASSLSTQYF